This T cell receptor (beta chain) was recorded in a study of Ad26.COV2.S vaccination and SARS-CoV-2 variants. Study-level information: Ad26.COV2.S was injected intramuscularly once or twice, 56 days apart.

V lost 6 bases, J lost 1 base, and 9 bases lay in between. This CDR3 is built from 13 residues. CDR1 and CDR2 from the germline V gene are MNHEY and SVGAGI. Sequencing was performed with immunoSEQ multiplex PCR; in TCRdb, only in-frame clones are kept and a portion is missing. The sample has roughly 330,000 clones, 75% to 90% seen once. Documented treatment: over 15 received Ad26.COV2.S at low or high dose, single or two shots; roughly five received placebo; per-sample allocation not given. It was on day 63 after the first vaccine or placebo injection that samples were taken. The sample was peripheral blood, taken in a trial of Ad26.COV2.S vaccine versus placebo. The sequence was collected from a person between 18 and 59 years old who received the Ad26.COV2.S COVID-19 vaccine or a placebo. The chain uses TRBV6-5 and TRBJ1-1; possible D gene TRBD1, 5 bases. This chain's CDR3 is CASRVQGNTEAFF. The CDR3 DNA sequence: TGTGCCAGCAGGGTTCAGGGGAACACTGAAGCTTTCTTT.